The clone carrying this TCR beta chain is classed as medium-sized. Trimming shortened V by 4 bases and J by 7 bases, and 7 bases separated the two germline ends. The CDR3 covers 11 residues. The TRBV12-4/TRBJ1-2 clonotypes were amplified using barcode primers with ligated adaptors. MiXCR was run by TCRdb on the multiplex PCR reads, yielding one entry per CDR3 protein. The data contain some 1,300 distinct CDR3 sequences, roughly a quarter of them singletons. The chain combines TRBV12-3 or TRBV12-4 with TRBJ1-2, with a tentative D call TRBD1 (6 bases). This receptor was obtained from a female donor with breast cancer. Sequenced: naive CD4+ T cells sorted from blood. Specified subset: naive CD4+ T cells, CD4+CD45RA+CD25-. The CDR3 DNA sequence: TGTGCCAGCAGTTCAGGGGTTGGCTACACCTTC. Protein: CASSSGVGYTF.